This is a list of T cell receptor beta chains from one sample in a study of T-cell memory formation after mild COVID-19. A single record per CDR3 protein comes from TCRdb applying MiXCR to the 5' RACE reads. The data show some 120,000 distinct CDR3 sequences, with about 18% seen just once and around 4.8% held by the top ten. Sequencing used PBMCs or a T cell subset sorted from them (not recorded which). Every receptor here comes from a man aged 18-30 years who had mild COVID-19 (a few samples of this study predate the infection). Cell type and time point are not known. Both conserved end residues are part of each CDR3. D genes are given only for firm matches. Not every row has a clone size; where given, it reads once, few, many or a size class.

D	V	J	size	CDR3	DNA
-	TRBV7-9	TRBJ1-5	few	CAWSRGPNQPQHF	TGTGCTTGGAGCCGGGGGCCCAATCAGCCCCAGCATTTT
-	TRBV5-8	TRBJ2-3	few	CASSLVARTLRPDTQYF	TGTGCCAGCAGCTTGGTGGCGAGGACTCTACGACCAGATACGCAGTATTTT
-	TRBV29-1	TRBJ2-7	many	CSAWDTFGEQYF	TGCAGCGCTTGGGACACCTTCGGGGAGCAGTACTTC
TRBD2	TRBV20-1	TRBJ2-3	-	CSAGTSGYFSTDTQYF	TGCAGTGCCGGGACTAGCGGATACTTTAGCACAGATACGCAGTATTTT
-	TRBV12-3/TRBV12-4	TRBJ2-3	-	CASNPNGFSTDTQYF	TGTGCCAGCAACCCGAATGGGTTCAGCACAGATACGCAGTATTTT
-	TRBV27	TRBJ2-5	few	CASSFSSRETQYF	TGTGCCAGCAGTTTTTCTAGCAGAGAGACCCAGTACTTC
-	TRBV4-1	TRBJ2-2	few	CASSLRTDNTGELFF	TGCGCCAGCAGCCTACGGACAGACAACACCGGGGAGCTGTTTTTT
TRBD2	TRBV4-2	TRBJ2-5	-	CASSRGSGGEGETQYF	TGTGCCAGCAGCCGAGGGAGCGGGGGAGAAGGAGAGACCCAGTACTTC
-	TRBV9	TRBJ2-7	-	CASSVTGQYPYEQYF	TGTGCCAGCAGCGTAACAGGACAGTACCCCTACGAGCAGTACTTC
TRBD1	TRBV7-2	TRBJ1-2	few	CASSSIAGTGGTGYTF	TGTGCCAGCAGCTCCATAGCGGGGACAGGGGGCACTGGCTACACCTTC
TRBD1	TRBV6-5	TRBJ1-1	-	CASRLTSTGTTEAFF	TGTGCCAGCAGACTGACTTCGACAGGGACTACTGAAGCTTTCTTT
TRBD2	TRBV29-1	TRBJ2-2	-	CSVGTGGATGELFF	TGCAGCGTTGGTACCGGGGGGGCGACCGGGGAGCTGTTTTTT
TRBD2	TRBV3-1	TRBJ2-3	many	CASSQASGGFTDTQYF	TGTGCCAGCAGCCAAGCTAGCGGGGGGTTCACAGATACGCAGTATTTT
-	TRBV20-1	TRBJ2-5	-	CSASPEETQYF	TGCAGTGCTAGTCCGGAAGAGACCCAGTACTTC
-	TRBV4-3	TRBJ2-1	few	CASSQHQGGYNEQFF	TGCGCCAGCAGCCAACACCAGGGGGGATACAATGAGCAGTTCTTC
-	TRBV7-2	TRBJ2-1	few	CASSLLRALYNEQFF	TGTGCCAGCAGCTTACTACGGGCCCTTTACAATGAGCAGTTCTTC
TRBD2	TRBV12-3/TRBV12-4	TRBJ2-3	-	CASTSWSGGAGDTQYF	TGTGCCAGCACCTCGTGGAGCGGGGGGGCCGGGGATACGCAGTATTTT
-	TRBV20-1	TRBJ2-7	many	CSLSGGHYEQYF	TGCAGTCTGTCCGGGGGCCACTACGAGCAGTACTTC
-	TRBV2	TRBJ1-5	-	CASMPGLDSNQPQHF	TGTGCCAGCATGCCAGGGTTAGATAGCAATCAGCCCCAGCATTTT
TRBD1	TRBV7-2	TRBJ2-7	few	CASSLASGQAYEQYF	TGTGCCAGCAGCTTAGCCTCTGGACAGGCCTACGAGCAGTACTTC
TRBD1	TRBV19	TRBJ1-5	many	CASSTGGVPVNQPQHF	TGTGCCAGTAGTACAGGGGGGGTCCCTGTCAATCAGCCCCAGCATTTT
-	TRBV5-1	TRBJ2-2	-	CASSLQQIPTGELFF	TGCGCCAGCAGCTTGCAACAGATACCAACCGGGGAGCTGTTTTTT
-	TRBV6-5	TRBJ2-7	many	CASSADTSEQYF	TGTGCCAGCAGTGCGGACACCTCCGAGCAGTACTTC
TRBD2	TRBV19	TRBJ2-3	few	CASSNSGGANTQYF	TGTGCCAGTAGTAATAGCGGGGGGGCGAATACGCAGTATTTT
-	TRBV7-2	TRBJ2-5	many	CASSLGHGQETQYF	TGTGCCAGCAGCTTAGGGCACGGTCAAGAGACCCAGTACTTC
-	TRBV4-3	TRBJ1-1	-	CASSRYRPSVAFF	TGCGCCAGCAGCCGGTACCGCCCGTCAGTTGCTTTCTTT
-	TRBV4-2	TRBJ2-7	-	CASSQDWSREYEQYF	TGTGCCAGCAGCCAAGATTGGAGCAGAGAGTACGAGCAGTACTTC
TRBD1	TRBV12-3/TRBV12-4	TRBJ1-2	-	CASSDLRYRGRSGYTF	TGTGCCAGCAGTGACCTCCGGTACAGGGGAAGGTCTGGCTACACCTTC
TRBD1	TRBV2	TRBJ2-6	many	CASSGDRAGANVLTF	TGTGCCAGCAGTGGGGACAGGGCTGGGGCCAACGTCCTGACTTTC
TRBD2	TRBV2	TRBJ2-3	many	CASSEERGSTDTQYF	TGTGCCAGCAGTGAAGAGCGGGGAAGCACAGATACGCAGTATTTT
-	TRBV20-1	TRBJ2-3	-	CSARDGRYTDTQYF	TGCAGTGCTAGAGATGGCCGATACACAGATACGCAGTATTTT
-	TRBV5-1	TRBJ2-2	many	CASSLLTANTGELFF	TGCGCCAGCAGCTTGTTAACAGCGAACACCGGGGAGCTGTTTTTT
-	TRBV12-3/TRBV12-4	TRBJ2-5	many	CASSFGVSETQYF	TGTGCCAGCAGTTTTGGGGTCTCGGAGACCCAGTACTTC
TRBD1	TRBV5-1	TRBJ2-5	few	CASSLFPGGGETQYF	TGCGCCAGCAGCTTGTTTCCAGGGGGTGGTGAGACCCAGTACTTC
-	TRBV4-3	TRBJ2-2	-	CASSQDRWGTNTGELFF	TGCGCCAGCAGCCAAGATCGATGGGGGACGAACACCGGGGAGCTGTTTTTT
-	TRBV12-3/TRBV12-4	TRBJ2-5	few	CASSFGWQGDETQYF	TGTGCCAGCAGTTTCGGGTGGCAGGGAGACGAGACCCAGTACTTC
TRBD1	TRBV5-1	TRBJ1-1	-	CASSRDGQGATEAFF	TGCGCCAGCAGCCGCGATGGACAGGGGGCTACTGAAGCTTTCTTT
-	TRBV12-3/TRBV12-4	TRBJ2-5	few	CASSLRGQVETQYF	TGTGCCAGCAGTTTACGGGGCCAGGTCGAGACCCAGTACTTC
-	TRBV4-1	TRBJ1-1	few	CASSQDQWTEAFF	TGCGCCAGCAGCCAAGACCAGTGGACTGAAGCTTTCTTT
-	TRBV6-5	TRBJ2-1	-	CASSYHGTRYNEQFF	TGTGCCAGCAGTTACCACGGGACCCGTTACAATGAGCAGTTCTTC
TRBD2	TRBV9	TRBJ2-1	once	CASSVSGGVSYNEQFF	TGTGCCAGCAGCGTATCCGGGGGGGTCTCCTACAATGAGCAGTTCTTC
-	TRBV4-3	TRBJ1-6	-	CASSQGTDSPLHF	TGCGCCAGCAGCCAAGGGACAGATTCACCCCTCCACTTT
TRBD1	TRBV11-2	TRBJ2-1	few	CASSTQGDYNEQFF	TGTGCCAGCAGCACACAGGGGGACTACAATGAGCAGTTCTTC
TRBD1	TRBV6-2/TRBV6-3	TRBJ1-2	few	CASSRGQNYGYTF	TGTGCCAGCAGTCGGGGACAGAACTATGGCTACACCTTC
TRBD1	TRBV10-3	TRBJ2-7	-	CAIGLRGLFDEQYF	TGTGCCATCGGGCTGAGGGGGCTCTTCGACGAGCAGTACTTC
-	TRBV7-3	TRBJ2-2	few	CASEDRNTGELFF	TGTGCCAGCGAGGACAGGAACACCGGGGAGCTGTTTTTT
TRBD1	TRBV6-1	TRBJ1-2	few	CASSESGQGARGYTF	TGTGCCAGCAGTGAAAGCGGACAGGGGGCGCGTGGCTACACCTTC
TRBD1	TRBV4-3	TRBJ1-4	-	CASSQQPRQGGREKLFF	TGCGCCAGCAGCCAACAACCGCGACAGGGGGGACGAGAAAAACTGTTTTTT
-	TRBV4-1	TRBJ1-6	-	CASSQRGLLGNSPLHF	TGCGCCAGCAGCCAGAGGGGGTTATTGGGTAATTCACCCCTCCACTTT
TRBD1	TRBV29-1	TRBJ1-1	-	CSVGTGQGNTEAFF	TGCAGCGTGGGGACCGGACAGGGGAACACTGAAGCTTTCTTT
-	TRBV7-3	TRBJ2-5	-	CASSPKAVQRETQYF	TGTGCCAGCAGCCCGAAGGCAGTCCAACGGGAGACCCAGTACTTC
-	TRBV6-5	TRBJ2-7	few	CASSYEQGYEQYF	TGTGCCAGCAGTTACGAACAGGGATACGAGCAGTACTTC
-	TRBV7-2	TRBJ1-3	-	CASSRDTLENTIYF	TGTGCCAGCAGCCGTGACACGTTGGAAAACACCATATATTTT
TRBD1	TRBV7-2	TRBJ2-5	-	CASSFGQGQETQYF	TGTGCCAGCAGCTTTGGACAGGGCCAAGAGACCCAGTACTTC
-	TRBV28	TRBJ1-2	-	CASSRGNYGYTF	TGTGCCAGCAGTAGGGGGAACTATGGCTACACCTTC
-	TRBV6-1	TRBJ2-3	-	CASSHERLADTQYF	TGTGCCAGCAGTCACGAGCGACTTGCAGATACGCAGTATTTT
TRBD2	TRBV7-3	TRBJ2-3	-	CASSIAGGTDTQYF	TGTGCCAGCAGCATAGCGGGGGGCACAGATACGCAGTATTTT